This T cell receptor beta chain stems from a study of blood T cell repertoires in COVID-19. The wider study: The United States, Italy and Spain supplied acute and convalescent COVID-19 samples. T cells, B-cell-depleted T cells, or PBMCs supplied cDNA or gDNA.

This clone was seen only once. In the original processing: For nucleated cells, counts were estimated from reference gene primer amplification. The assay was immunoSEQ multiplex PCR, and TCRdb's table has in-frame clones only and misses some. The V and J calls and the clone size are those of that table, but D and trimming were determined from the DNA. The repertoire holds about 60,000 clones, with about nine tenths as singletons. The CDR3 is 13 residues long. CDR1 and CDR2 (germline): LNHDA, SQIVND (reference sequence). J gave up 0 bases and V 8 bases, and 3 bases lay outside the gene matches. The TCR originated in a human donor with active COVID-19. The donor label of this sample is uncertain. This chain connects TRBV19 to TRBJ1-1; 7 nucleotides agree with TRBD1. The sequencing sample was made of peripheral blood. The chain's CDR3 is CASGTAVNTEAFF. CDR3 sequence (DNA): TGTGCCAGTGGGACAGCGGTGAACACTGAAGCTTTCTTT. Combining the CDR3 with reference TRBV19 and TRBJ1-1 gives the whole variable domain DGGITQSPKYLFRKEGQNVTLSCEQNLNHDAMYWYRQDPGQGLRLIYYSQIVNDFQKGDIAEGYSVSREKKESFPLTVTSAQKNPTAFYLCASGTAVNTEAFFGQGTRLTVV.